Presented here are 27 T cell receptor beta chains from one specimen sequenced in a study of blood T cell repertoires in COVID-19. Clones were read by immunoSEQ multiplex PCR, and TCRdb kept only the in-frame ones, dropping some. The sample shows a few hundred thousand clones, 89% of them seen only once. The sequenced sample consisted of peripheral blood. The receptors shown here come from a man aged 50 or older with acute or convalescent COVID-19.

Regarding this clone: Germline and junction disagree at one end, which may indicate a read error. Here the CDR3 DNA reads TGCGCCCGCAGCCGGCGGGGCGGGGGGGCTTCCTACAATGAGCAGTTCTTC. Its protein product is CARSRRGGGASYNEQFF. The gene calls are TRBV5-1 and TRBJ2-1, with 9 bases identical to TRBD2. The length of the CDR3 is 17 residues. From germline, CDR1 is SGHRS and CDR2 YFSETQ.

This chain joins TRBV12-5 and TRBJ2-5; TRBD2 might be the D (5 bases). V was shortened by 0 bases and J by 5 bases, with 10 bases between the two germline ends. Germline assignment: CDR1 LGHNT and CDR2 FRNRAP. The CDR3 loop spans 14 amino acids. CDR3 bases: TGTGCTAGTGGTTTGGTCCTAGGCGGGGAGACCCAGTACTTC. Translation gives CASGLVLGGETQYF.

In its sample, this clone was seen a few times. The chain joins TRBV19 to TRBJ1-2; TRBD1 matches 10 bases. This CDR3 region has 15 residues. V was clipped by 5 bases and J by 6 bases; unmatched bases: 9. The V gene's germline CDR1 is LNHDA and CDR2 SQIVND (reference sequence). CDR3 sequence (DNA): TGTGCCAGTAGTCGAGCCGGGACAGGGGCGAATGGCTACACCTTC. The encoded protein is CASSRAGTGANGYTF.

The chain combines TRBV19 with TRBJ1-5, with 7 bases that match TRBD1. V shed 4 bases and J 0 bases; nucleotides not matched to a gene: 9. The germline V gene encodes CDR1 LNHDA and CDR2 SQIVND (reference sequence). The CDR3 contains 17 residues. CDR3 sequence: CASSKQGTGNSNQPQHF. CDR3 in DNA: TGTGCCAGTAGTAAACAGGGGACGGGGAATAGCAATCAGCCCCAGCATTTT.

This clone appeared once. One end of the junction fails to match germline, which may point to a read error. The genes are TRBV7-9 and TRBJ2-1, with 11 bases fitting TRBD2. This CDR3 comprises 12 residues. CDR1 SEHNR and CDR2 FQNEAQ come from the germline V gene (reference sequence). CDR3 residues: CVAGGPFNEQFF. The CDR3 bases are TGCGTAGCGGGGGGGCCGTTCAATGAGCAGTTCTTC.

The V gene is TRBV7-9, the J gene TRBJ1-6; D is possibly TRBD1 (5 bases). The ends were cut back, 10 bases at V and 7 bases at J, with 11 bases in the middle. Germline V gene data show CDR1 as SEHNR and CDR2 as FQNEAQ (reference sequence). The CDR3 is 12 residues long. The CDR3 sequence: CATSQGNSPLHF. The CDR3 DNA reads TGTGCCACCTCCCAGGGAAATTCACCCCTCCACTTT.

The chain is built from TRBV14 and TRBJ1-2, with D perhaps TRBD1 (6 bases). Looked up from germline, CDR1 is SGHDN and CDR2 is FVKESK. The CDR3 runs 15 residues. V lost 5 bases and J 3 bases, leaving 16 bases between the germline ends. The CDR3 spells CASSRGGRFDYGYTF. The CDR3 DNA is TGTGCCAGCAGCAGGGGGGGCAGGTTCGACTATGGCTACACCTTC.

The V gene is TRBV5-1, the J gene TRBJ1-6; 7 bases map to TRBD1. From germline, CDR1 is SGHRS and CDR2 YFSETQ. The J segment lost 6 bases and the V segment lost 4 bases, leaving 13 bases of the junction unmatched. The CDR3 is 17 amino acids. DNA for the CDR3: TGCGCCAGCAGCCAGGAGGAAATCAGACAGGGTAATTCACCCCTCCACTTT. Translation gives CASSQEEIRQGNSPLHF.

The chain joins TRBV19 to TRBJ2-5, with 8 nucleotides matching TRBD1. CDR1 is LNHDA, CDR2 SQIVND, per germline (reference sequence). V shed 3 bases and J 2 bases; nucleotides not matched to a gene: 5. This CDR3 region has 15 residues. The CDR3 sequence is CASSIQGALQETQYF. Written as DNA, the CDR3 is TGTGCCAGTAGTATCCAGGGGGCCTTACAAGAGACCCAGTACTTC.

The rearrangement joins TRBV11-2 to TRBJ1-1; D perhaps matches TRBD1 (6 bases). The V and J ends lost 4 bases and 6 bases respectively, with 18 bases between them. This CDR3 has 15 amino acids. Per the germline V gene, CDR1 is SGHAT and CDR2 is FQNNGV. The CDR3 spells CASSSGWDMQSEAFF. The CDR3 nucleotides are TGTGCCAGCAGCTCGGGTTGGGACATGCAATCTGAAGCTTTCTTT.

This clone appeared once. The chain combines TRBV5-4 with TRBJ2-1, with 7 positions matching TRBD2. The CDR3 contains 14 residues. Germline assignment: CDR1 SGHNT and CDR2 YYREEE (reference sequence). The trim removed 6 bases at V and 7 bases at J, leaving 10 bases unmatched. Here the CDR3 reads CASTDWGGRNEQFF. CDR3 DNA: TGTGCCAGCACCGATTGGGGGGGTAGGAATGAGCAGTTCTTC.

This clone was seen only once. This CDR3 is also generated by other DNA sequences in the sample. The rearrangement uses TRBV19 and TRBJ1-2, with D perhaps TRBD1 (6 bases). V was cut by 6 bases and J by 1 base, with 9 bases left in between. The CDR3 covers 13 residues. From germline, CDR1 is LNHDA and CDR2 SQIVND (reference sequence). CDR3 sequence: CASREQGNYGYTF. Here the CDR3 DNA reads TGTGCCAGTAGAGAACAGGGTAACTATGGCTACACCTTC. Supplemented by reference TRBV19 and TRBJ1-2, the full variable domain reads DGGITQSPKYLFRKEGQNVTLSCEQNLNHDAMYWYRQDPGQGLRLIYYSQIVNDFQKGDIAEGYSVSREKKESFPLTVTSAQKNPTAFYLCASREQGNYGYTFGSGTRLTVV.

The V and J genes are TRBV20-1 and TRBJ2-2, with a possible D match to TRBD2 (6 bases). The CDR3 length is 14 residues. The germline gives CDR1 DFQATT, CDR2 SNEGSKA (reference sequence). V was pared by 3 bases and J by 2 bases, with 10 bases between. CDR3 loop: CSASSGTNTGELFF. The CDR3 DNA sequence: TGCAGTGCTAGTTCGGGGACTAACACCGGGGAGCTGTTTTTT.

Only one count was recorded for this clone. The chain links TRBV5-4 to TRBJ2-5; 12 bases are a match to TRBD2. Germline CDR1 is SGHNT and CDR2 is YYREEE (reference sequence). The CDR3 consists of 15 residues. J was trimmed by 5 bases and V by 3 bases; bases with no gene match: 5. DNA for the CDR3: TGTGCCAGCAGCTCTAGCGGGGGGGCCGGGGAGACCCAGTACTTC. It codes for CASSSSGGAGETQYF.

This rearrangement joins TRBV2 to TRBJ2-5, with D tentatively TRBD2 (6 bases). CDR1 is SNHLY and CDR2 is FYNNEI in the germline V gene. V dropped 10 bases and J dropped 1 base, with 13 bases sitting between them. This CDR3 spans 13 amino acids. CDR3 loop: CATSRGTQETQYF. The CDR3 DNA reads as TGTGCCACCTCCCGGGGGACCCAAGAGACCCAGTACTTC.

The chain employs TRBV4-1 and TRBJ1-5; no reliable D call. Per germline, CDR1 MGHRA and CDR2 YSYEKL. This CDR3 comprises 16 residues. V lost 3 bases, J lost 3 bases, and 15 bases lay in between. The CDR3 bases are TGCGCCAGCAGCCAGAGGAGGAGGCAGATCAATCAGCCCCAGCATTTT. The encoded protein is CASSQRRRQINQPQHF.

As DNA, the CDR3 is TGTGCCAGCAGCCCATATCGCACTAGCACAGATACGCAGTATTTT. Amino acids: CASSPYRTSTDTQYF. This chain uses TRBV6-2 or TRBV6-3 with TRBJ2-3; D is undetermined. V shed 6 bases and J shed 0 bases, with 13 bases lying between them. CDR3 length: 15 residues. The germline gives CDR1 MNHEY, CDR2 SVGEGT.

The chain couples TRBV25-1 to TRBJ1-4, with a weak D call TRBD1 (5 bases). The CDR3 loop spans 14 amino acids. Between the trimmed V and J ends, which lost 2 bases and 4 bases, there was a span of 8 bases. In germline, CDR1 is MGHDK, CDR2 SYGVNS. CDR3 sequence reads: CASSELTDNEKLFF. CDR3 coding DNA: TGTGCCAGCAGTGAACTGACAGATAATGAAAAACTGTTTTTT.

V is TRBV7-9 and J is TRBJ2-5, with D tentatively TRBD2 (7 bases). The length of the CDR3 is 15 residues. Germline V CDR1 and CDR2: SEHNR, FQNEAQ (reference sequence). The V end lost 2 bases, the J end lost 4 bases, and 14 bases lay between the germline ends. The CDR3 loop reads CASSLQGRVGETQYF. Written as DNA, the CDR3 is TGTGCCAGCAGCTTACAGGGGAGGGTAGGAGAGACCCAGTACTTC.

This rearrangement joins TRBV3-1 (or the pseudogene TRBV3-2) to TRBJ2-1; 10 bases map to TRBD1. Germline CDR1 and CDR2: LGHDT and YNNKEL (reference sequence). CDR3 length: 13 amino acids. V lost 2 bases, J lost 15 bases, and 7 bases stayed unmatched. The chain's CDR3 is CASSQLPGQGLFF. The CDR3 DNA reads as TGTGCCAGCAGCCAACTTCCGGGACAGGGGTTGTTCTTC.

The chain couples TRBV7-3 to TRBJ2-1; 10 positions agree with TRBD2. The junction had 9 bases not matched to a gene; V was cut back by 5 bases and J by 8 bases. CDR3 length: 15 amino acids. Germline V gene lookup returns CDR1 SGHTA and CDR2 FQGTGA. This CDR3 is CASSIPGLAQDEQFF. Here the CDR3 DNA reads TGTGCCAGCAGCATACCGGGACTAGCGCAGGATGAGCAGTTCTTC.

The J gene is TRBJ1-2, the V gene TRBV2; the D is unclear. The CDR3 is 11 amino acids. Germline values: CDR1 SNHLY, CDR2 FYNNEI. Trimming shortened V by 4 bases and J by 6 bases, and 6 bases separated the two germline ends. CDR3 region: CASSVENGYTF. CDR3 DNA sequence: TGTGCCAGCAGTGTGGAGAATGGCTACACCTTC.

The rearrangement joins TRBV5-1 to TRBJ2-7; the D gene is possibly TRBD1 (6 bases). The germline V and J ends were trimmed by 5 bases and 6 bases, with 27 bases remaining between them. Germline lookup yields CDR1 SGHRS and CDR2 YFSETQ. This CDR3 is built from 17 residues. This CDR3 reads CASSPRWGQGDPPEQYF. The CDR3 nucleotides read TGCGCCAGCAGTCCCAGATGGGGGCAGGGAGATCCGCCCGAGCAGTACTTC.

The table lists this clone with a count of one. This chain uses TRBV3-1 (or the pseudogene TRBV3-2) with TRBJ1-1; D might be TRBD1 (5 bases). The CDR3 has 16 residues. The germline CDR1 and CDR2 sequences are LGHDT and YNNKEL (reference sequence). V lost 3 bases and J lost 1, with 15 bases in between. The CDR3 sequence is CASSHALRGRNTEAFF. DNA for the CDR3: TGTGCCAGCAGCCACGCCCTTCGGGGGAGGAACACTGAAGCTTTCTTT.

This clone was picked up a small number of times. The chain joins TRBV19 to TRBJ1-5; 7 bases are a match to TRBD1. The germline V gene encodes CDR1 LNHDA and CDR2 SQIVND (reference sequence). The CDR3 has 16 residues. The trim removed 3 bases at V and 7 bases at J, leaving 12 bases unmatched. The CDR3 DNA sequence: TGTGCCAGTAGTATGGGTTCTAAGACAGGGATACAGCCCCAGCATTTT. Its translation is CASSMGSKTGIQPQHF.

This clone was detected only once. The chain has TRBV30 and TRBJ2-7, with D unclear. This CDR3 comprises 12 residues. The ends were cut back, 0 bases at V and 4 bases at J, with 7 bases in the middle. Germline CDR1 is GTSNPN and CDR2 is SVGIG (reference sequence). Here the CDR3 reads CAWSVRSYEQYF. CDR3 DNA: TGTGCCTGGAGTGTAAGGAGTTACGAGCAGTACTTC.

The chain combines TRBV7-2 with TRBJ2-7, with D possibly being TRBD1 (5 bases). This CDR3 comprises 15 residues. V lost 2 bases and J lost 0, with 11 bases in between. Per the germline V gene, CDR1 is SGHTA and CDR2 is FQGNSA. The CDR3 loop is CASSLSQGSSYEQYF. CDR3 nucleotide sequence: TGTGCCAGCAGCTTATCCCAGGGTAGCTCCTACGAGCAGTACTTC.